The 27 T cell receptor beta chains given below trace back to one sample, sequenced in a study of shared clonotypes between healthy human individuals. Profiling relied on immunoSEQ multiplex PCR, and the TCRdb table lists in-frame clones only, not all of them. The top ten hold approximately 1% of the sample, which has around 2,000,000 clones, roughly 94% seen once. Naive CD8 isolation took CD45RO-negative cells positively selected for CCR7 and excluded terminally differentiated effector memory CD45RA+ cells. What was sequenced was naive CD8+ T cells sorted from blood. These receptors all stem from a man between 18 and 29 years old in good health.

V usage is TRBV19 and J usage is TRBJ1-2; 9 bases are shared with TRBD1. Germline CDR1 is LNHDA and CDR2 is SQIVND (reference sequence). J was trimmed by 7 bases and V by 7 bases; bases with no gene match: 10. The CDR3 is 14 residues long. The DNA of the CDR3 is TGTGCCAGTAACTCCGGGACAGGGAGTTTTGGCTACACCTTC. Amino acid sequence: CASNSGTGSFGYTF.

The chain couples TRBV29-1 to TRBJ2-2; D not certain. This CDR3 is 12 amino acids long. Per germline, CDR1 SQVTM and CDR2 ANQGSEA. V lost 4 bases and J 1 base, leaving 4 bases between the germline ends. This CDR3 reads CSVVWNTGELFF. The CDR3 DNA reads TGCAGCGTTGTTTGGAACACCGGGGAGCTGTTTTTT.

The chain carries TRBV5-6 and TRBJ2-7; TRBD1 agrees at 8 bases. The CDR3 sequence is 13 residues long. V was pared by 4 bases and J by 5 bases, with 5 bases of the junction left unmatched. Per germline, CDR1 SGHDT and CDR2 YYEEEE. The CDR3 sequence is CASSVQGANEQYF. The DNA for the CDR3 is TGTGCCAGCAGCGTCCAGGGGGCAAACGAGCAGTACTTC. Full variable domain (missing parts from reference TRBV5-6 and TRBJ2-7): DAGVTQSPTHLIKTRGQQVTLRCSPKSGHDTVSWYQQALGQGPQFIFQYYEEEERQRGNFPDRFSGHQFPNYSSELNVNALLLGDSALYLCASSVQGANEQYFGPGTRLTVT.

The chain recombines TRBV5-5 with TRBJ2-7; D possibly corresponds to TRBD2 (5 bases). This CDR3 has 14 amino acids. Germline CDR1 is SGHKS and CDR2 is YYEKEE (reference sequence). Trimming left V 4 bases short and J 4 bases short, with 15 bases between. Here the CDR3 reads CASSGSISNYEQYF. CDR3 DNA sequence: TGTGCCAGCAGCGGGAGCATTTCTAATTACGAGCAGTACTTC. Drawing the rest from reference TRBV5-5 and TRBJ2-7, the complete variable domain is DAGVTQSPTHLIKTRGQQVTLRCSPISGHKSVSWYQQVLGQGPQFIFQYYEKEERGRGNFPDRFSARQFPNYSSELNVNALLLGDSALYLCASSGSISNYEQYFGPGTRLTVT.

CDR3 residues: CASSAGPGAHEQYF. The CDR3 DNA is TGTGCCAGCAGTGCCGGGCCAGGGGCCCACGAGCAGTACTTC. The chain has TRBV6-6 and TRBJ2-7, with D possibly being TRBD1 (6 bases). Trimming shortened V by 5 bases and J by 5 bases, and 16 bases separated the two germline ends. CDR1 is MNHNY, CDR2 SVGAGI, per germline (reference sequence). The CDR3 length is 14 residues.

The chain employs TRBV2 and TRBJ1-5, with 7 bases that match TRBD1. CDR1 is SNHLY, CDR2 FYNNEI, per germline. The CDR3 runs 13 residues. V shed 6 bases and J 7 bases; nucleotides not matched to a gene: 6. CDR3 nucleotide sequence: TGTGCCAGCAGCATTGACAGGGAGCAGCCCCAGCATTTT. Amino acid sequence: CASSIDREQPQHF.

This clone has only one observation. The CDR3, as DNA: TGTGCCAGCAGCACCGACAGGGAAGCCTCCGGGGCCAACGTCCTGACTTTC. Protein product: CASSTDREASGANVLTF. This chain links TRBV28 with TRBJ2-6; 7 bases line up with TRBD1. CDR1 is MDHEN and CDR2 is SYDVKM in the germline V gene. The CDR3 runs 17 residues. V dropped 6 bases and J dropped 4; count of bases not matched to a gene: 12. The whole variable domain, filled in from reference TRBV28 and TRBJ2-6, reads DVKVTQSSRYLVKRTGEKVFLECVQDMDHENMFWYRQDPGLGLRLIYFSYDVKMKEKGDIPEGYSVSREKKERFSLILESASTNQTSMYLCASSTDREASGANVLTFGAGSRLTVL.

The rearrangement links TRBV28 to TRBJ1-2; D uncertain. Trimming cost V 5 bases and J 6 bases, with 13 bases left between them. The length of the CDR3 is 13 residues. Germline CDR1 reads MDHEN; CDR2 reads SYDVKM. CDR3 DNA sequence: TGTGCCAGCAGTCTCGAAACCTTTCATGGCTACACCTTC. Amino acids: CASSLETFHGYTF.

The chain is built from TRBV27 and TRBJ2-7, with 9 nucleotides matching TRBD1. Germline loops: CDR1 MNHEY, CDR2 SMNVEV (reference sequence). The CDR3 has 14 residues. V lost 6 bases and J lost 6; bases outside the gene matches: 9. CDR3 in amino acids: CASSPGQGTGEQYF. In DNA, the CDR3 is TGTGCCAGCAGCCCGGGACAGGGAACCGGCGAGCAGTACTTC.

This clone was counted a single time. Additional DNA sequences in this sample encode the identical CDR3. The V and J genes are TRBV6-1 and TRBJ2-1; D unclear. The V and J ends lost 3 bases and 2 bases respectively, with 2 bases between them. Germline V gene lookup returns CDR1 MNHNS and CDR2 SASEGT. The CDR3 contains 12 residues. The CDR3 DNA reads TGTGCCAGCAGTGAGACCTACAATGAGCAGTTCTTC. This codes for CASSETYNEQFF.

This clone appeared once. The chain employs TRBV5-1 and TRBJ2-3, with D hard to call. The CDR3 sequence is 14 residues long. Trimming left V 4 bases short and J 6 bases short, with 15 bases between. Looked up from germline, CDR1 is SGHRS and CDR2 is YFSETQ. The chain's CDR3 is CASSRLSQEDTQYF. The CDR3 nucleotides are TGCGCCAGCAGCCGACTCAGTCAGGAGGATACGCAGTATTTT.

The CDR3 loop reads CASSQDPGGTGELFF. CDR3 nucleotide sequence: TGTGCCAGCAGTCAGGACCCGGGCGGCACCGGGGAGCTGTTTTTT. The genes are TRBV6-1 and TRBJ2-2; no clear D. V lost 5 bases and J 4 bases, leaving 14 bases between the germline ends. The CDR3 loop spans 15 amino acids. Per germline, CDR1 MNHNS and CDR2 SASEGT.

As regards this clone: Other DNA sequences in the sample encode the same CDR3. The chain joins TRBV27 to TRBJ2-1; 8 nucleotides agree with TRBD2. Germline values: CDR1 MNHEY, CDR2 SMNVEV (reference sequence). This CDR3 is built from 15 residues. Trimming cost V 6 bases and J 4 bases; bases outside gene matches: 8. The CDR3 nucleotides read TGTGCCAGCAGCCCCGGAACTAGCGGTTACAATGAGCAGTTCTTC. It yields the protein CASSPGTSGYNEQFF.

This sequence joins TRBV9 and TRBJ1-4, with TRBD1 as a possible D gene (5 bases). V was pared by 4 bases and J by 1 base, with 11 bases between. Per germline, CDR1 SGDLS and CDR2 YYNGEE. This CDR3 comprises 15 residues. CDR3 residues: CASSSAGGTNEKLFF. CDR3 in DNA: TGTGCCAGCAGCTCAGCGGGGGGAACTAATGAAAAACTGTTTTTT.

V is TRBV19 and J is TRBJ2-1; D is ambiguous. Germline V gives CDR1 LNHDA, CDR2 SQIVND (reference sequence). The CDR3 has 13 amino acids. V was clipped by 4 bases and J by 4 bases, with 8 bases between them. CDR3 amino acids: CASSKSLYNEQFF. The CDR3 bases are TGTGCCAGTAGTAAAAGCTTATACAATGAGCAGTTCTTC.

This chain links TRBV9 with TRBJ1-2; 8 bases are a match to TRBD1. V dropped 0 bases and J dropped 3; count of bases not matched to a gene: 10. Germline-derived CDR1 and CDR2 are SGDLS and YYNGEE. The length of the CDR3 is 17 residues. CDR3: CASSVDTPGGLDYGYTF. For the CDR3, the DNA is TGTGCCAGCAGCGTAGATACCCCAGGGGGCTTGGACTATGGCTACACCTTC.

This clone showed up just a few times. The chain links TRBV10-2 to TRBJ1-3; D ambiguous. The CDR3 runs 12 residues. The germline V and J ends were trimmed by 7 bases and 0 bases, with 4 bases remaining between them. Germline loops: CDR1 WSHSY, CDR2 SAAADI. CDR3 amino acids: CASTDSGNTIYF. CDR3 nucleotides: TGCGCCAGCACCGACTCTGGAAACACCATATATTTT.

This clone was seen a few times. Other DNA sequences of this sample code for an identical CDR3. This chain joins TRBV9 and TRBJ1-4; 7 nucleotides match TRBD1. The CDR3 runs to 15 residues. J was trimmed by 3 bases and V by 0 bases; bases with no gene match: 2. The V gene's germline CDR1 is SGDLS and CDR2 YYNGEE. CDR3 in amino acids: CASSVEGTANEKLFF. As DNA, the CDR3 is TGTGCCAGCAGCGTAGAAGGGACAGCTAATGAAAAACTGTTTTTT.

This clone was counted a few times. The genes are TRBV6-5 and TRBJ2-5, with TRBD2 identical over 12 bases. The CDR3 is 15 amino acids. Germline CDR1 reads MNHEY; CDR2 reads SVGAGI. Trimming took 5 bases from V and 1 from J; bases not matched to a gene: 2. As DNA, the CDR3 is TGTGCCAGCAGTGGACTAGCGGGGACCCAAGAGACCCAGTACTTC. Its translation is CASSGLAGTQETQYF.

The genes are TRBV7-9 and TRBJ1-4; maybe TRBD1 (5 bases). Germline assignment: CDR1 SEHNR and CDR2 FQNEAQ (reference sequence). Trimming shortened V by 3 bases and J by 6 bases, and 11 bases separated the two germline ends. The length of the CDR3 is 14 residues. This CDR3 reads CASSFREVDEKLFF. Written as DNA, the CDR3 is TGTGCCAGCAGCTTCAGGGAAGTCGATGAAAAACTGTTTTTT.

The chain's CDR3 is CAWGLAGALPDTQYF. As DNA, the CDR3 is TGTGCCTGGGGGCTAGCGGGGGCCTTACCGGATACGCAGTATTTT. This chain joins TRBV30 and TRBJ2-3, with TRBD2 identical over 10 bases. The CDR3 has 15 residues. The V and J ends lost 5 bases and 6 bases, in that order; junction bases with no gene match: 11. Germline-derived CDR1 and CDR2 are GTSNPN and SVGIG (reference sequence).

The chain uses TRBV4-1 and TRBJ2-3, with 7 bases aligning to TRBD2. V was clipped by 5 bases and J by 4 bases; unmatched bases: 9. The CDR3 is 15 residues long. Germline CDR1 is MGHRA and CDR2 is YSYEKL. In DNA form, the CDR3 reads TGCGCCAGCAGCACCCTCTGGGCGGGGGCAGATACGCAGTATTTT. Amino acids: CASSTLWAGADTQYF.

The table lists this clone with a count of one. This chain uses TRBV11-2 with TRBJ2-3; 9 bases are a match to TRBD1. Germline assignment: CDR1 SGHAT and CDR2 FQNNGV. This CDR3 has 18 amino acids. Trimming removed 3 bases from V and 6 bases from J; junction bases left unmatched: 16. The CDR3 DNA is TGTGCCAGCAGCTTTTTGGGGGACAGGGCCCGGGTAGGTGATACGCAGTATTTT. It is translated as CASSFLGDRARVGDTQYF.

The chain employs TRBV27 and TRBJ2-4, with D possibly being TRBD2 (6 bases). Germline V gene data show CDR1 as MNHEY and CDR2 as SMNVEV (reference sequence). The length of the CDR3 is 13 residues. The V gene lost 0 bases and the J gene lost 10 bases, with 10 bases spanning the gap. DNA of the CDR3: TGTGCCAGCAGTTTATCTTGGAGGGAAATTCAGTACTTC. Residues: CASSLSWREIQYF.

The V and J genes are TRBV30 and TRBJ1-1, with D possibly TRBD1 on 5 matching bases. V was clipped by 4 bases and J by 1 base, with 10 bases between them. The CDR3 loop spans 13 amino acids. The germline V gene encodes CDR1 GTSNPN and CDR2 SVGIG (reference sequence). CDR3 nucleotides: TGTGCCTGGAACTCGGGGGGGAACACTGAAGCTTTCTTT. Translating gives CAWNSGGNTEAFF.

The CDR3 is CASSPGVSAGELFF. The CDR3, as DNA: TGTGCCAGCAGCCCAGGGGTATCGGCCGGGGAGCTGTTTTTT. This chain uses TRBV27 with TRBJ2-2; D may be TRBD1 (6 bases). Trimming cost V 6 bases and J 6 bases, with 14 bases left between them. CDR1 and CDR2 from the germline V gene are MNHEY and SMNVEV (reference sequence). The CDR3 length is 14 residues.

This chain connects TRBV25-1 to TRBJ2-1; D not certain. The CDR3 runs to 15 residues. Germline V gives CDR1 MGHDK, CDR2 SYGVNS. Trimming took off 5 bases at V and 5 bases at J, with 16 bases between the two ends. The CDR3 nucleotides read TGTGCCAGCAGTCAGAAGGCTGGGATAAACAATGAGCAGTTCTTC. Protein product: CASSQKAGINNEQFF.